This T cell receptor (beta chain) was sequenced for a study of human T cells and chemical hapten exposure. General study results and limits: Expanded TCRs were compared with controls, and the expanded TCRs formed significantly more large CDR3 similarity clusters.

TCRdb analysed the RACE reads with MiXCR anew, one entry per CDR3 protein. This table holds about 160,000 distinct CDR3 sequences, 28% found once. Stated time point: patch test 3, about 24 weeks after DPC sensitization. Documented treatment: therapeutic diphenylcyclopropenone sensitization with weekly scalp DPC. Worth noting for this clonotype: Its antigen is unknown.

This receptor was identified in a woman aged 18-29 years with alopecia areata. Some clones in this sample may be carry-over from other donors' samples. Sequencing was performed on whole blood, taken in connection with sensitization to the hapten diphenylcyclopropenone (DPC).

The CDR3 bases are TGTGCCAGCACCAAAAGGCAAGGACAGGGGTGGGAGCAGTACTTC. Its translation is CASTKRQGQGWEQYF. This chain joins TRBV7-2 and TRBJ2-7; TRBD1 aligns across 9 bases. This CDR3 is built from 15 residues. J lost 7 bases, V lost 7 bases, and 14 bases had no gene match. The germline V gene has CDR1 SGHTA and CDR2 FQGNSA.